This is a list of T cell receptor beta chains from one sample in a study of T cell repertoires in cytomegalovirus infection. TCRdb reprocessed the reads via MiXCR and lists one record per CDR3 protein. The sample lists some 940,000 distinct CDR3 sequences; 25% to 40% were seen once. Their cognate antigens are unknown. Sample: cultured CD8+ T cells from PBMCs, taken from culture after CMV antigen stimulation. The receptors derive from a human donor in good health (CMV status not recorded). Some clones in this sample may be carry-over from other donors' samples. Each CDR3 is given with its conserved first and last residue. D genes are given only for firm matches. Rows may omit the clone size; those that give it use once, few, many or a size class.

j_call	v_call	d_call	clone_size	cdr3_nt	cdr3_aa
TRBJ2-3	TRBV6-5	NA	few	TGTGCCAGCAGTTACCCCCTCGGTACGCAGTATTTT	CASSYPLGTQYF
TRBJ1-2	TRBV7-9	TRBD1	few	TGTGCCAGCAGCCACAACCCGGACAGGCGGTGGGAGGAAGGCTACACCTTC	CASSHNPDRRWEEGYTF
TRBJ2-2	TRBV2	TRBD1	NA	TGTGCCAGCAGAGACAGACAGGGACGCACCGGGGAGCTGTTTTTT	CASRDRQGRTGELFF
TRBJ1-5	TRBV6-1	NA	few	TGTGCCAGCAGTGACGACACCAGCAATCAGCCCCAGCATTTT	CASSDDTSNQPQHF
TRBJ1-2	TRBV27	NA	few	TGTGCCAGCAGTTTATCAGGGCAGGGGTTTAACTATGGCTACACCTTC	CASSLSGQGFNYGYTF
TRBJ1-2	TRBV5-1	NA	NA	TGCGCCAGCAGCTTAGAACCTGGAGGCTATGGCTACACCTTC	CASSLEPGGYGYTF
TRBJ2-1	TRBV2	NA	few	TGTGCCAGCAGTGAAGAGCTGACAGGACGTGTCGATGAGCAGTTCTTC	CASSEELTGRVDEQFF
TRBJ2-5	TRBV2	TRBD2	NA	TGTGCCAGCAGTACGGGGGGGGGGCTCGGGCAGACCCAGTACTTC	CASSTGGGLGQTQYF
TRBJ2-1	TRBV2	NA	few	TGTGCCAGCATCGATAGGTACAATGAGCAGTTCTTC	CASIDRYNEQFF
TRBJ2-1	TRBV20-1	TRBD2	many	TGCAGTGCTACCCGGGTTTCGCGGGGGGTCTACAATGAGCAGTTCTTC	CSATRVSRGVYNEQFF
TRBJ2-6	TRBV9	NA	NA	TGTGCCAGCAGTGATCTTCTTATCACTGGGGCCAACGTCCTGACTTTC	CASSDLLITGANVLTF
TRBJ1-2	TRBV6-5	TRBD1	many	TGTGCCAGCAGACTCGGGACAGGGTCTGGCTACACCTTC	CASRLGTGSGYTF
TRBJ2-7	TRBV7-2	NA	many	TGTGCCAGCAGCTTAGCGCTGTACGAGCAGTACTTC	CASSLALYEQYF
TRBJ1-5	TRBV12-3/TRBV12-4	NA	NA	TGTGCCAGCAGCCGGGGGACCGAGCTCGGGCAGCCCCAGCATTTT	CASSRGTELGQPQHF
TRBJ1-1	TRBV20-1	NA	NA	TGCACCGCTGTCTGGGGGTTTGACACTGAAGCTTTCTTT	CTAVWGFDTEAFF
TRBJ1-1	TRBV7-9	NA	many	TGTGCCAGCAGCTCCGTCGACAGCCTGAAAGTCGGCACTGAAGCTTTCTTT	CASSSVDSLKVGTEAFF
TRBJ1-2	TRBV4-1	NA	NA	TGCGCCAGCAGCCAAGATGAGACCTACCTGGGCTATGACTACACCTTC	CASSQDETYLGYDYTF
TRBJ2-3	TRBV27	NA	NA	TGTGCCAGCAGTCCGTTTTCCTGGACAGCCACAGATACGCAGTATTTT	CASSPFSWTATDTQYF
TRBJ1-1	TRBV29-1	NA	NA	TGCAGCGTTGAAGGCTGGGACACTGAAGCTTTCTTT	CSVEGWDTEAFF
TRBJ2-1	TRBV19	NA	NA	TGTGCCAGTACCGACCAGGGTTTGAATGAGCAGTTCTTC	CASTDQGLNEQFF
TRBJ2-2	TRBV27	NA	NA	TGTGCCAGCAGTTCTCGGCGGCCGAACACCGGGGAGCTGTTTTTT	CASSSRRPNTGELFF
TRBJ2-7	TRBV29-1	NA	NA	TGCAGCGTTGAAGATCCTATGGCAGGGGGGACCTACGAGCAGTACTTC	CSVEDPMAGGTYEQYF
TRBJ2-1	TRBV6-8	NA	NA	TGTGCCAGCACCTCGGGGGTCCGGGGCGACAATGAGCAGTTCTTC	CASTSGVRGDNEQFF
TRBJ1-6	TRBV7-6	TRBD1	NA	TGTGCCAGCAGCTTACGCGGACAGGAAAGCTCCTATAATTCACCCCTCCACTTT	CASSLRGQESSYNSPLHF
TRBJ1-5	TRBV10-3	TRBD1	few	TGTGCCATCAGTGCTAAGGGGGCCAATCAGCCCCAGCATTTT	CAISAKGANQPQHF
TRBJ2-1	TRBV19	TRBD2	many	TGTGCCAGTAGTTCTCGGACTAGCGGGAGCTCCTACAATGAGCAGTTCTTC	CASSSRTSGSSYNEQFF
TRBJ2-2	TRBV12-3/TRBV12-4	NA	many	TGTGCCAGCAGCCCCCCAGGGGGGGACACCGGGGAGCTGTTTTTT	CASSPPGGDTGELFF
TRBJ1-5	TRBV28	NA	NA	TGTGCCAGCAGGCAGGGAGTGGGATATAGCAATCAGCCCCAGCATTTT	CASRQGVGYSNQPQHF
TRBJ2-1	TRBV7-6	NA	many	TGTGCCAGCAGCTTAGCGTTTGCGGGTAGCTCCTACAATGAGCAGTTCTTC	CASSLAFAGSSYNEQFF
TRBJ2-1	TRBV15	TRBD2	NA	TGTGCCATCTTACTAGCGGGGGGGCAGGGTGAGCAGTTCTTC	CAILLAGGQGEQFF
TRBJ2-7	TRBV27	TRBD2	many	TGTGCCAGCAGTTTGCGGGGGGCCTACGAGCAGTACTTC	CASSLRGAYEQYF
TRBJ2-1	TRBV27	NA	few	TGTGCCAGCAGCCCCTCTATAGGTCCCTACCCTGAGCAGTTCTTC	CASSPSIGPYPEQFF
TRBJ2-6	TRBV6-2/TRBV6-3	NA	NA	TGTACCAGCAGTTATCTTATAGGAGTCTCTGGGGCCAACGTCCTGACTTTC	CTSSYLIGVSGANVLTF
TRBJ1-2	TRBV24-1	TRBD1	NA	TGTGCCACCAGTGACCACCGGACAGGAGCGAATTCCCGCTATGACTACACCTTC	CATSDHRTGANSRYDYTF
TRBJ2-7	TRBV4-1	NA	NA	TGCGCCAGCAACCAAGGGTTTATGGGGGCCTACGAGCAGTACTTC	CASNQGFMGAYEQYF
TRBJ2-1	TRBV3-1	NA	NA	TGTGCCAGCAGCCAAGGCCTAGTCGAGGTCAATGAGCAGTTCTTC	CASSQGLVEVNEQFF
TRBJ2-5	TRBV5-6	TRBD1	many	TGTGCCAGCAGCACCCCAGGGGGTGGGGAAGAGACCCAGTACTTC	CASSTPGGGEETQYF
TRBJ1-2	TRBV20-1	TRBD1	few	TGCAGTGCTAGAGAGCGGGACAGGGGCTACACCTTC	CSARERDRGYTF
TRBJ2-5	TRBV4-1	TRBD2	NA	TGCGCCAGCAGCCAAGAAAAAGCGGGGGGGCGTGTTCAAGAGACCCAGTACTTC	CASSQEKAGGRVQETQYF
TRBJ1-2	TRBV19	NA	NA	TGTGCCAGTGGAGCAGAAACACCAAATGGCTACACCTTC	CASGAETPNGYTF
TRBJ2-5	TRBV28	NA	few	TGTGCCAGCAGTAAGACACCGTACCAAGAGACCCAGTACTTC	CASSKTPYQETQYF
TRBJ2-5	TRBV19	NA	NA	TGTGCCAGTAGTATAGATTTCTGGGCAGGGGAAGAGACCCAGTACTTC	CASSIDFWAGEETQYF
TRBJ1-1	TRBV10-1	NA	NA	TGCGCCAGCAGTGAGAGAAGGTACGCTGAAGCTTTCTTT	CASSERRYAEAFF
TRBJ1-5	TRBV6-2/TRBV6-3	NA	NA	TGTGCCAGCAGTTGGGCGGATCTCAATCAGCCCCAGCATTTT	CASSWADLNQPQHF
TRBJ2-1	TRBV6-2/TRBV6-3	NA	few	TGTGCCAGCAGTTACCGGCAGGCGAGCTCCTACAATGAGCAGTTCTTC	CASSYRQASSYNEQFF
TRBJ2-3	TRBV6-2/TRBV6-3	TRBD2	NA	TGTGCCAGCAGTCCCCGAGGGACTAGCAGCACAGATACGCAGTATTTT	CASSPRGTSSTDTQYF
TRBJ2-3	TRBV24-1	NA	NA	TGTGCCACCTCTCCGGGCCCCAGCACAGATACGCAGTATTTT	CATSPGPSTDTQYF